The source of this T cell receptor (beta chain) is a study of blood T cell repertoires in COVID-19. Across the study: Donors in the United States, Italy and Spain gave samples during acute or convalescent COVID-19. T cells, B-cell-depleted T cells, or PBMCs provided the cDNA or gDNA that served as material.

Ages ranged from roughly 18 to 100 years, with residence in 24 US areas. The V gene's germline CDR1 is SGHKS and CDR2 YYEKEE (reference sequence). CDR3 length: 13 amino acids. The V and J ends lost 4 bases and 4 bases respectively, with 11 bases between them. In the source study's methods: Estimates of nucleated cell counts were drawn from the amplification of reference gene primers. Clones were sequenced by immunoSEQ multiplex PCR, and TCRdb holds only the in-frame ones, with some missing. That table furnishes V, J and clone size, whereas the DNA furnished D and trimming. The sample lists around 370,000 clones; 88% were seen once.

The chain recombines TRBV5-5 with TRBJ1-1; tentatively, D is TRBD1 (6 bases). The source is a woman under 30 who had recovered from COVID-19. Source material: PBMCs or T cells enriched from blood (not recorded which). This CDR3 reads CASSDQGGTEAFF. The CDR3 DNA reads TGTGCCAGCAGCGACCAAGGGGGCACTGAAGCTTTCTTT.